What follows are 27 T cell receptor beta chains derived from one specimen sequenced in a study of CD8 T cells in ankylosing spondylitis. Broader study findings: Within ankylosing spondylitis blood, a TCR beta motif made up of seven to nine highly homologous variants appeared to be characteristic.

TCRdb recomputed calls from the 5' RACE reads with MiXCR, one row per CDR3 protein. The sample comprises some 840,000 distinct CDR3 sequences, 10% to 15% of which are singletons, and just over 0.5% rests with the top ten. These receptors' antigens are unknown. Source material: blood, either unsorted or a sorted T cell fraction (not recorded which). These receptors all stem from a male donor with ankylosing spondylitis.

The chain is built from TRBV18 and TRBJ1-1; 7 bases fit TRBD1. The trim removed 3 bases at V and 1 base at J, leaving 5 bases unmatched. The CDR3 is 15 residues long. Per the germline V gene, CDR1 is KGHSH and CDR2 is LQKENI. The CDR3 DNA sequence: TGTGCCAGCTCACCGCGACAGGGCAAGAACACTGAAGCTTTCTTT. Protein sequence: CASSPRQGKNTEAFF. The complete variable domain, with remaining parts taken from reference TRBV18 and TRBJ1-1, reads NAGVMQNPRHLVRRRGQEARLRCSPMKGHSHVYWYRQLPEEGLKFMVYLQKENIIDESGMPKERFSAEFPKEGPSILRIQQVVRGDSAAYFCASSPRQGKNTEAFFGQGTRLTVV.

This clonotype was observed many times. The chain carries TRBV7-8 and TRBJ2-1, with D possibly TRBD1 on 6 matching bases. V shed 1 base and J shed 7 bases, with 11 bases lying between them. The CDR3 loop spans 14 amino acids. Per the germline V gene, CDR1 is SGHVS and CDR2 is FQNEAQ. Here the CDR3 reads CASSLGTVLNEQFF. The DNA for the CDR3 is TGTGCCAGCAGCTTAGGGACAGTACTTAATGAGCAGTTCTTC.

This clonotype occurred a few times. The CDR3 is CSARQLAREGKLFF. CDR3 in DNA: TGCAGTGCTAGGCAGTTGGCCCGGGAAGGCAAACTGTTTTTT. The chain is built from TRBV20-1 and TRBJ1-4; D is unclear. The CDR3 totals 14 residues. Trimming left V 3 bases short and J 11 bases short, with 19 bases between. CDR1 is DFQATT and CDR2 is SNEGSKA in the germline V gene (reference sequence).

This clonotype was seen only a few times. CDR3 nucleotide sequence: TGTGCCACCAGCAGAGGCCGACAGGGTACCTACGAGCAGTACTTC. Protein product: CATSRGRQGTYEQYF. This rearrangement joins TRBV15 to TRBJ2-7; 7 bases are a match to TRBD1. The germline V gene has CDR1 LNHNV and CDR2 YYDKDF (reference sequence). Unmatched junction bases numbered 5, after V lost 1 base and J lost 2 bases. CDR3 length equals 15 residues.

The rearrangement joins TRBV18 to TRBJ2-1; maybe TRBD2 (5 bases). Germline lookup yields CDR1 KGHSH and CDR2 LQKENI. Deletions cut 5 bases from V and 2 bases from J, with 10 bases between. The CDR3 consists of 14 residues. This CDR3 is CASSTGNTYNEQFF. CDR3 coding DNA: TGTGCCAGCTCAACCGGGAATACCTACAATGAGCAGTTCTTC.

This clonotype showed up many times. This chain connects TRBV7-2 to TRBJ2-7; perhaps TRBD2 as D (6 bases). Looked up from germline, CDR1 is SGHTA and CDR2 is FQGNSA. This CDR3 region has 17 residues. The V end lost 4 bases, the J end lost 6 bases, and 25 bases lay between the germline ends. This CDR3 is CASSSFRRGLLPSEQYF. CDR3 DNA sequence: TGTGCCAGCAGCTCCTTTCGGCGGGGACTTCTTCCCTCCGAGCAGTACTTC. The full variable domain, with the rest looked up from reference TRBV7-2 and TRBJ2-7, is GAGVSQSPSNKVTEKGKDVELRCDPISGHTALYWYRQSLGQGLEFLIYFQGNSAPDKSGLPSDRFSAERTGGSVSTLTIQRTQQEDSAVYLCASSSFRRGLLPSEQYFGPGTRLTVT.

This clonotype showed up just a few times. The rearrangement uses TRBV6-1 and TRBJ1-4; no clear D gene. The germline V and J ends were trimmed by 6 bases and 8 bases, with 19 bases remaining between them. The CDR3 length is 15 residues. Looked up from germline, CDR1 is MNHNS and CDR2 is SASEGT. This CDR3 is CASRIAGSGGEKLFF. The CDR3 nucleotides are TGTGCCAGCAGAATCGCGGGGTCGGGAGGGGAAAAACTGTTTTTT.

This clonotype was picked up a small number of times. It may be a read error: a sequence one base away is much more abundant. The chain carries TRBV6-5 and TRBJ2-3; TRBD2 agrees at 7 bases. Germline V lookup: CDR1 MNHEY, CDR2 SVGAGI. V dropped 5 bases and J dropped 0; count of bases not matched to a gene: 2. The CDR3 is made up of 14 amino acids. The CDR3 is CASSNGGSTDTQYF. The CDR3 DNA follows: TGTGCCAGCAGTAACGGGGGGAGCACAGATACGCAGTATTTT.

V is TRBV6-1 and J is TRBJ2-5; weak D call: TRBD2 (6 bases). Trimming took 8 bases from V and 3 from J, leaving 13 bases between them. Germline-derived CDR1 and CDR2 are MNHNS and SASEGT. CDR3 length: 13 amino acids. The CDR3 sequence is CASRNWEEETQYF. Written as DNA, the CDR3 is TGTGCCAGCCGGAATTGGGAGGAAGAGACCCAGTACTTC.

J is TRBJ2-1 and V is TRBV7-2; no clear D. Germline-derived CDR1 and CDR2 are SGHTA and FQGNSA. CDR3 size: 13 residues. Deletions cut 5 bases from V and 6 bases from J, with 11 bases between. As DNA, the CDR3 is TGTGCCAGCAGCGTTCGTCTCCCCAATGAGCAGTTCTTC. Translation gives CASSVRLPNEQFF.

This clonotype was seen only once. This chain joins TRBV7-2 and TRBJ2-7; D is perhaps TRBD2 (5 bases). Trimming removed 2 bases from V and 6 bases from J, with 11 bases in between. CDR3 size: 13 residues. Germline-derived CDR1 and CDR2 are SGHTA and FQGNSA. The CDR3 DNA follows: TGTGCCAGCAGCTTATACGGGAAACGCGAGCAGTACTTC. As protein: CASSLYGKREQYF. Drawing the rest from reference TRBV7-2 and TRBJ2-7, the complete variable domain is GAGVSQSPSNKVTEKGKDVELRCDPISGHTALYWYRQSLGQGLEFLIYFQGNSAPDKSGLPSDRFSAERTGGSVSTLTIQRTQQEDSAVYLCASSLYGKREQYFGPGTRLTVT.

The J gene is TRBJ2-1, the V gene TRBV20-1, with D possibly being TRBD2 (6 bases). V was shortened by 8 bases and J by 6 bases, with 11 bases between the two germline ends. Germline V lookup: CDR1 DFQATT, CDR2 SNEGSKA (reference sequence). There are 11 residues in the CDR3. In DNA form, the CDR3 reads TGCAGTCCAGGACTAACCAATGAGCAGTTCTTC. Translated, it gives CSPGLTNEQFF.

The table lists this clonotype with a few counts. The chain has TRBV7-9 and TRBJ2-2; D is ambiguous. There are 14 residues in the CDR3. Per the germline V gene, CDR1 is SEHNR and CDR2 is FQNEAQ (reference sequence). The V gene lost 4 bases and the J gene lost 6 bases, with 12 bases spanning the gap. In nucleotides, the CDR3 is TGTGCCAGCAGCTACCAAAGCCCGTCCGGGGAGCTGTTTTTT. It translates to CASSYQSPSGELFF.

J is TRBJ2-7 and V is TRBV4-3; the D gene is possibly TRBD2 (5 bases). Germline assignment: CDR1 LGHNA and CDR2 YSLEER. The CDR3 is made up of 13 amino acids. V was clipped by 0 bases and J by 6 bases, with 9 bases between them. DNA for the CDR3: TGCGCCAGCAGCCAAGATCGGGGTCTCGAGCAGTACTTC. The encoded protein is CASSQDRGLEQYF.

This clonotype was seen more than once but under ten times. This chain connects TRBV20-1 to TRBJ2-4; TRBD2 might be the D (5 bases). The CDR3 totals 14 residues. V lost 7 bases and J 3 bases, leaving 16 bases between the germline ends. Germline V gene lookup returns CDR1 DFQATT and CDR2 SNEGSKA (reference sequence). The CDR3 is CSVAPRVGKNIQYF. CDR3 coding DNA: TGCAGTGTGGCTCCGCGGGTCGGCAAAAACATTCAGTACTTC.

This clonotype has a handful of counts. This chain joins TRBV20-1 and TRBJ1-2; D remains unclear. Germline assignment: CDR1 DFQATT and CDR2 SNEGSKA (reference sequence). With 2 bases removed from V and 0 bases from J, the gap between germline ends came to 7 bases. The CDR3 is made up of 13 amino acids. CDR3 nucleotide sequence: TGCAGTGCTAGACTGGGCCCTAACTATGGCTACACCTTC. This sequence encodes CSARLGPNYGYTF.

This clonotype has more than one count but fewer than ten. V is TRBV5-1 and J is TRBJ1-5, with D possibly being TRBD1 (6 bases). Trimming stripped 1 base from V and 3 bases from J, with 11 bases between. This CDR3 region has 15 residues. Germline V lookup: CDR1 SGHRS, CDR2 YFSETQ. The CDR3 is CASSLWGAHNQPQHF. In DNA form, the CDR3 reads TGCGCCAGCAGCTTGTGGGGGGCCCACAATCAGCCCCAGCATTTT.

The V call is TRBV15, the J call TRBJ1-2; 7 bases fit TRBD1. From germline, CDR1 is LNHNV and CDR2 YYDKDF (reference sequence). V lost 5 bases and J lost 3; bases outside the gene matches: 9. This CDR3 has 15 residues. The DNA of the CDR3 is TGTGCCACCAGCCCCGAGGCTACAGGGGACTATGGCTACACCTTC. This encodes CATSPEATGDYGYTF.

This clonotype appeared once. The chain is built from TRBV11-2 and TRBJ2-7; 11 nucleotides align to TRBD1. V dropped 5 bases and J dropped 4; count of bases not matched to a gene: 10. This CDR3 has 16 amino acids. The germline V gene has CDR1 SGHAT and CDR2 FQNNGV. The CDR3 DNA reads TGTGCCAGCAGCAGAAGGTGGACAGGGGGCAGTTACGAGCAGTACTTC. This sequence encodes CASSRRWTGGSYEQYF.

A few counts support this clonotype. The V and J genes are TRBV4-2 and TRBJ2-2; D unclear. V was trimmed by 0 bases and J by 0 bases, leaving 8 bases between them. There are 16 residues in the CDR3. Germline V gives CDR1 LGHNA, CDR2 YNFKEQ. CDR3 bases: TGTGCCAGCAGCCAAGATGCAGGCCCGAACACCGGGGAGCTGTTTTTT. Its translation: CASSQDAGPNTGELFF.

This sequence joins TRBV6-5 and TRBJ2-7, with D perhaps TRBD1 (5 bases). The CDR3 contains 13 residues. Trimming removed 0 bases from V and 4 bases from J, with 7 bases in between. Germline CDR1 MNHEY, CDR2 SVGAGI. The CDR3 DNA follows: TGTGCCAGCAGTTACTCGACAGCTTACGAGCAGTACTTC. This translates into CASSYSTAYEQYF.

This clonotype appeared a few times. The rearrangement joins TRBV20-1 to TRBJ2-5; possible D gene TRBD2, 6 bases. The germline V and J ends were trimmed by 5 bases and 2 bases, with 12 bases remaining between them. CDR1 is DFQATT, CDR2 SNEGSKA, per germline (reference sequence). CDR3 length: 13 residues. CDR3 residues: CSALSRGQETQYF. DNA of the CDR3: TGCAGTGCTTTATCCCGGGGGCAAGAGACCCAGTACTTC.

The CDR3 is CAVSSNTGELFF. The CDR3 DNA is TGTGCCGTAAGCTCGAACACCGGGGAGCTGTTTTTT. The chain carries TRBV28 and TRBJ2-2; D call uncertain. The CDR3 extends over 12 amino acids. The V end lost 11 bases, the J end lost 0 bases, and 7 bases lay between the germline ends. Germline-derived CDR1 and CDR2 are MDHEN and SYDVKM.

This clonotype was seen once. This chain joins TRBV4-1 and TRBJ2-1, with TRBD2 as a possible D gene (6 bases). Germline V CDR1 and CDR2: MGHRA, YSYEKL. Trimming shortened V by 0 bases and J by 12 bases, and 12 bases separated the two germline ends. There are 13 residues in the CDR3. The CDR3 DNA is TGCGCCAGCAGCCAAGATCGGAGGGCTGTGCAGTTCTTC. Translating gives CASSQDRRAVQFF.

The chain has TRBV7-2 and TRBJ2-6; D is unclear. Germline CDR1 and CDR2: SGHTA and FQGNSA. The CDR3 runs to 13 residues. Between the trimmed V and J ends, which lost 6 bases and 4 bases, there was a span of 7 bases. CDR3 loop: CASRNGGANVLTF. The CDR3 nucleotides are TGTGCCAGCAGAAACGGGGGGGCCAACGTCCTGACTTTC.

The gene calls are TRBV5-1 and TRBJ2-5; D uncertain. Germline V gene sequence: CDR1 SGHRS, CDR2 YFSETQ. The CDR3 is 15 residues long. Trimming shortened V by 4 bases and J by 0 bases, and 13 bases separated the two germline ends. The CDR3 region has the DNA TGCGCCAGCAGCCACCGTACCAAGTACCAAGAGACCCAGTACTTC. This translates into CASSHRTKYQETQYF.

In DNA form, the CDR3 reads TGCAGTGCCTCTTGGGTTAGGGGTGAAAAACTGTTTTTT. It translates to CSASWVRGEKLFF. The chain employs TRBV20-1 and TRBJ1-4; possible D gene TRBD1, 5 bases. The germline CDR1 and CDR2 sequences are DFQATT and SNEGSKA (reference sequence). The CDR3 has 13 residues. V lost 6 bases to trimming and J lost 7 bases, with 15 bases between them.